This passage covers 29 T cell receptor beta chains from one sample sequenced in a study of blood T cell repertoires in COVID-19. The repertoire was sequenced with immunoSEQ multiplex PCR; TCRdb's copy has only in-frame clones and lacks some. Of fewer than 200,000 clones listed, about four fifths were seen once; the top ten hold 3.5% to 4.5%. Material: peripheral blood. These receptors were collected from a woman older than 75 with acute or convalescent COVID-19.

V is TRBV3-1 (or the pseudogene TRBV3-2) and J is TRBJ2-1, with 9 bases lining up with TRBD2. In germline, CDR1 is LGHDT, CDR2 YNNKEL (reference sequence). The CDR3 consists of 17 residues. The trim removed 0 bases at V and 2 bases at J, leaving 5 bases unmatched. The CDR3 coding sequence is TGTGCCAGCAGCCAAGAAGGCGGGGGGGCGGCCTACAATGAGCAGTTCTTC. Translation: CASSQEGGGAAYNEQFF.

This clone was seen once. This rearrangement joins TRBV7-2 to TRBJ2-4, with 7 bases lining up with TRBD1. V lost 1 base, J lost 13 bases, and 4 bases stayed unmatched. The length of the CDR3 is 12 residues. Germline assignment: CDR1 SGHTA and CDR2 FQGNSA. In DNA form, the CDR3 reads TGTGCCAGCAGCTTAGGTGGGACAGAACAGTACTTC. Amino acid sequence: CASSLGGTEQYF.

The chain has TRBV27 and TRBJ2-2; maybe TRBD1 (6 bases). Germline V gene lookup returns CDR1 MNHEY and CDR2 SMNVEV (reference sequence). The CDR3 contains 16 residues. Trimming pared 6 bases from V and 1 base from J, leaving 15 bases between. The CDR3 region is CASRPRDTLNTGELFF. The CDR3 bases are TGTGCCAGCAGGCCTCGGGACACCCTGAACACCGGGGAGCTGTTTTTT.

The chain uses TRBV7-9 and TRBJ1-2; possibly TRBD1 for D (5 bases). Germline CDR1 and CDR2: SEHNR and FQNEAQ (reference sequence). The CDR3 totals 14 residues. Trimming removed 5 bases from V and 7 bases from J, with 17 bases in between. The CDR3 protein is CASSTDTRRAGYTF. The CDR3 DNA is TGTGCCAGCAGCACGGACACACGCCGGGCTGGCTACACCTTC.

The rearrangement uses TRBV18 and TRBJ2-1, with TRBD2 matching 7 bases. Germline V gives CDR1 KGHSH, CDR2 LQKENI. This CDR3 has 14 amino acids. J lost 8 bases, V lost 3 bases, and 7 bases had no gene match. The CDR3 is CASSPRTSFDEQFF. The CDR3 coding sequence is TGTGCCAGCTCACCGCGGACTAGTTTCGATGAGCAGTTCTTC.

The chain links TRBV3-1 (or the pseudogene TRBV3-2) to TRBJ2-1; 10 nucleotides align to TRBD2. The J segment lost 6 bases and the V segment lost 7 bases, leaving 9 bases of the junction unmatched. The CDR3 is 15 residues long. Germline lookup yields CDR1 LGHDT and CDR2 YNNKEL (reference sequence). The CDR3 DNA is TGTGCCAGCATCTCCAGGGCTAGCGGGGGCAATGAGCAGTTCTTC. Its protein is CASISRASGGNEQFF.

CDR3 sequence (DNA): TGTGCCAGCAGTGGCGATACCTACGAGCAGTACTTC. This encodes CASSGDTYEQYF. V usage is TRBV25-1 and J usage is TRBJ2-7; D gene unclear. V was pared by 4 bases and J by 2 bases, with 6 bases between. This CDR3 region has 12 residues. Germline CDR1 reads MGHDK; CDR2 reads SYGVNS.

This clone was seen many times. This chain connects TRBV6-6 to TRBJ1-2, with TRBD1 matching 8 bases. CDR1 and CDR2 (germline): MNHNY, SVGAGI (reference sequence). The ends lost 6 bases at V and 5 bases at J; junction bases unmatched: 5. The CDR3 length is 13 residues. The CDR3, as DNA: TGTGCCAGCAGGCCCGGACAGGGTTATGGCTACACCTTC. It encodes CASRPGQGYGYTF.

This chain connects TRBV6-2 or TRBV6-3 to TRBJ1-2; TRBD1 matches 7 bases. Germline V gene data show CDR1 as MNHEY and CDR2 as SVGEGT. The CDR3 has 13 amino acids. The trim removed 5 bases at V and 5 bases at J, leaving 5 bases unmatched. Written as DNA, the CDR3 is TGTGCCAGCAGTCCCGAGGACAGGTATGGCTACACCTTC. Amino acids: CASSPEDRYGYTF.

In nucleotides, the CDR3 is TGTGCCAGCAGCTTGGTTGGTTCGGGGGTAGAGACTGAAGCTTTCTTT. Translated, it gives CASSLVGSGVETEAFF. This sequence joins TRBV5-6 and TRBJ1-1; tentative D call: TRBD1 (5 bases). Trimming left V 0 bases short and J 5 bases short, with 17 bases between. CDR1 SGHDT and CDR2 YYEEEE come from the germline V gene. The CDR3 runs 16 residues.

V is TRBV2 and J is TRBJ1-4; no firm D call. The CDR3 consists of 14 residues. The ends were cut back, 6 bases at V and 5 bases at J, with 13 bases in the middle. In germline, CDR1 is SNHLY, CDR2 FYNNEI. In DNA form, the CDR3 reads TGTGCCAGCAGACGGAGGGTCCGAAATGAAAAACTGTTTTTT. This gives the protein CASRRRVRNEKLFF.

V is TRBV19 and J is TRBJ2-1, with D unresolved. Trimming cost V 7 bases and J 12 bases, with 13 bases left between them. Germline V gene lookup returns CDR1 LNHDA and CDR2 SQIVND (reference sequence). The CDR3 extends over 11 amino acids. CDR3 nucleotides: TGTGCCAGTACCCCGGGTGTCGGGCAGTTCTTC. Translating gives CASTPGVGQFF.

The chain is built from TRBV29-1 and TRBJ2-7; 13 positions agree with TRBD2. The CDR3 contains 15 residues. V shed 4 bases and J 11 bases; nucleotides not matched to a gene: 14. Germline CDR1 reads SQVTM; CDR2 reads ANQGSEA. The CDR3 region has the DNA TGCAGCGTTGGTCTCCTACTAGCGGGAGGGCCGGTTGAGTACTTC. It translates to CSVGLLLAGGPVEYF.

This clone was found a few times. This chain connects TRBV20-1 to TRBJ1-1, with 8 bases aligning to TRBD1. Trimming cost V 3 bases and J 11 bases; bases outside gene matches: 5. CDR1 DFQATT and CDR2 SNEGSKA come from the germline V gene (reference sequence). CDR3 length: 11 amino acids. The CDR3 sequence: CSAREDRAAFF. CDR3 DNA sequence: TGCAGTGCTAGGGAGGACAGGGCGGCTTTCTTT.

V is TRBV27 and J is TRBJ2-7; TRBD2 matches at 8 bases. J lost 5 bases, V lost 8 bases, and 8 bases had no gene match. CDR3 length: 13 amino acids. In germline, CDR1 is MNHEY, CDR2 SMNVEV (reference sequence). DNA of the CDR3: TGTGCCAGCTCCTCAGCGGGAGTCCACGAGCAGTACTTC. It yields the protein CASSSAGVHEQYF.

The chain recombines TRBV4-2 with TRBJ1-6; no definite D call. The CDR3 covers 16 residues. Trimming cost V 0 bases and J 7 bases, with 13 bases left between them. The germline gives CDR1 LGHNA, CDR2 YNFKEQ. CDR3 sequence (DNA): TGTGCCAGCAGCCAAGATGTGCAGGTTGAGAATTCACCCCTCCACTTT. This sequence encodes CASSQDVQVENSPLHF.

This clone has a single count. As DNA, the CDR3 is TGTGCCAGCAGCCCGGGACTAGCGGGGACTGTTACTCCAGAGCAGTACTTC. Translated, it gives CASSPGLAGTVTPEQYF. The chain combines TRBV5-4 with TRBJ2-7, with TRBD2 identical over 13 bases. The junction had 14 bases not matched to a gene; V was cut back by 4 bases and J by 7 bases. Germline assignment: CDR1 SGHNT and CDR2 YYREEE (reference sequence). The CDR3 is made up of 17 amino acids.

This clone was picked up one time. The chain joins TRBV7-2 to TRBJ1-1, with D unclear. Per germline, CDR1 SGHTA and CDR2 FQGNSA. This CDR3 contains 13 residues. V was cut by 1 base and J by 11 bases, with 14 bases left in between. The CDR3 spells CASSLDRMGAAFF. The CDR3 DNA sequence: TGTGCCAGCAGCTTAGATAGAATGGGAGCGGCTTTCTTT.

J is TRBJ1-4 and V is TRBV7-2, with D maybe TRBD1 (5 bases). The V end lost 1 base, the J end lost 11 bases, and 11 bases lay between the germline ends. Germline CDR1 reads SGHTA; CDR2 reads FQGNSA. This CDR3 comprises 13 residues. Written as DNA, the CDR3 is TGTGCCAGCAGCTTAGGGGTCCCAGGGAAACTGTTTTTT. This translates into CASSLGVPGKLFF.

The genes are TRBV27 and TRBJ2-1; 16 bases align to TRBD2. V was pared by 5 bases and J by 15 bases, with 13 bases of the junction left unmatched. The CDR3 is 16 residues long. Germline values: CDR1 MNHEY, CDR2 SMNVEV (reference sequence). CDR3 bases: TGTGCCAGCAGTCCCGGGACTAGCGGGAGGGCCGCCTCCCGGTTCTTC. Its translation is CASSPGTSGRAASRFF.

This chain joins TRBV7-2 and TRBJ1-6; a possible D gene is TRBD1 (6 bases). Germline CDR1 SGHTA, CDR2 FQGNSA. The CDR3 has 15 amino acids. V was pared by 4 bases and J by 9 bases, with 16 bases between. CDR3 sequence (DNA): TGTGCCAGCAGCTCAACAGGACAGCCCATTTCACCCCTCCACTTT. Residues: CASSSTGQPISPLHF.

This clone was counted a few times. The chain couples TRBV5-8 to TRBJ2-7; a weak D match, TRBD2 (6 bases). CDR1 SGHTS and CDR2 YDEGEE come from the germline V gene. CDR3 length: 16 residues. The germline V and J ends were trimmed by 0 bases and 1 base, with 14 bases remaining between them. CDR3 bases: TGTGCCAGCAGCTTGGGTTTTGGCGGGGCGTCCTACGAGCAGTACTTC. Residues: CASSLGFGGASYEQYF.

The chain recombines TRBV11-2 with TRBJ2-1, with a weak D call TRBD2 (5 bases). Trimming shortened V by 5 bases and J by 1 base, and 15 bases separated the two germline ends. The germline gives CDR1 SGHAT, CDR2 FQNNGV. This CDR3 contains 16 residues. CDR3 DNA: TGTGCCAGCAGCCTACCCCAACCGGGGTCCTACAATGAGCAGTTCTTC. It is translated as CASSLPQPGSYNEQFF.

V usage is TRBV6-2 or TRBV6-3 and J usage is TRBJ2-2, with 9 bases fitting TRBD2. Germline V CDR1 and CDR2: MNHEY, SVGEGT. The CDR3 loop spans 19 amino acids. V was pared by 2 bases and J by 6 bases, with 16 bases of the junction left unmatched. The CDR3 DNA reads TGTGCCAGCAGTTACCCCCCCGTTGAGGTAGCGGGAGCCCCCGGGGAGCTGTTTTTT. Translated: CASSYPPVEVAGAPGELFF.

The V gene is TRBV14, the J gene TRBJ2-3, with TRBD2 matching over 7 bases. Trimming removed 1 base from V and 4 bases from J; junction bases left unmatched: 2. In germline, CDR1 is SGHDN, CDR2 FVKESK. The CDR3 length is 14 residues. The CDR3 nucleotides are TGTGCCAGCAGCCAAGGGACTAGAGCAGATACGCAGTATTTT. Its protein is CASSQGTRADTQYF.

This clone was observed a single time. This sequence joins TRBV7-9 and TRBJ2-7; 12 nucleotides match TRBD2. Germline V CDR1 and CDR2: SEHNR, FQNEAQ (reference sequence). The CDR3 sequence is 16 residues long. The junction had 10 bases not matched to a gene; V was cut back by 5 bases and J by 5 bases. The CDR3 DNA reads as TGTGCCAGCAGCCGAGCGCTAGCGGGGGGGCCCAACGAGCAGTACTTC. Residues: CASSRALAGGPNEQYF.

The chain carries TRBV10-2 and TRBJ2-1; perhaps TRBD1 as D (5 bases). Trimming took off 6 bases at V and 1 base at J, with 16 bases between the two ends. This CDR3 has 16 residues. Germline V CDR1 and CDR2: WSHSY, SAAADI. The CDR3 nucleotides read TGCGCCAGCAGCGAGAGAAGGGGCGGTTCCTACAATGAGCAGTTCTTC. Protein: CASSERRGGSYNEQFF.

The chain couples TRBV7-2 to TRBJ2-2; D uncertain. This CDR3 comprises 14 residues. The germline gives CDR1 SGHTA, CDR2 FQGNSA. V lost 1 base to trimming and J lost 2 bases, with 5 bases between them. The CDR3 DNA sequence: TGTGCCAGCAGCTTAGACACCAACACCGGGGAGCTGTTTTTT. It specifies CASSLDTNTGELFF.

A word on this clone: Different DNA sequences within this sample yield the same CDR3. The chain has TRBV18 and TRBJ1-2, with D uncertain. The germline CDR1 and CDR2 sequences are KGHSH and LQKENI. V lost 2 bases, J lost 4 bases, and 5 bases lay in between. This CDR3 has 12 amino acids. The CDR3 nucleotides are TGTGCCAGCTCACCAACTAGCTATGGCTACACCTTC. It yields the protein CASSPTSYGYTF.